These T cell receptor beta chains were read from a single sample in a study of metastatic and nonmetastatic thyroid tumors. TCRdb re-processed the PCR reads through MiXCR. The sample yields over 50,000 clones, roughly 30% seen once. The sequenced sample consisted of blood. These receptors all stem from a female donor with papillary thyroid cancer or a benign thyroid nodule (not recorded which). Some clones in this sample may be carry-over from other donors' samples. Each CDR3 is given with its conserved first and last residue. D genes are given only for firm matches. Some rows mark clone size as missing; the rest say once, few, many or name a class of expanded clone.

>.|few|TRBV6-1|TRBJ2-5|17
TGTGCCAGCAGTGACGGGGGCGGGAGAAAGGGTACGGAGACCCAGTACTTC
CASSDGGGRKGTETQYF
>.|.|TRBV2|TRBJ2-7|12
TGTGCCAGCAACGCCGACGGCTACGAGCAGTACTTC
CASNADGYEQYF
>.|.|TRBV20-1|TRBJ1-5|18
TGCAGTGCTAGAGGAAGATCAGGCTACGTTTCCGGCAATCAGCCCCAGCATTTT
CSARGRSGYVSGNQPQHF
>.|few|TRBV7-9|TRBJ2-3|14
TGTGCCAGCAGCTTGCAGTGGGAGGCAGATACGCAGTATTTT
CASSLQWEADTQYF
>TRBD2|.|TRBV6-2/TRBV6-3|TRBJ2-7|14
TGTGCCAGCAGCCGGACTAGCGGGAGGTACGAGCAGTACTTC
CASSRTSGRYEQYF
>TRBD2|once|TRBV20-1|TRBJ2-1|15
TGCAGTGATAGTTCTAGCGGGAGGTCAAACAATGAGCAGTTCTTC
CSDSSSGRSNNEQFF
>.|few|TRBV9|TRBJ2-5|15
TGTGCCAGCAGCGTCGGGGGTGGAATTCAAGAGACCCAGTACTTC
CASSVGGGIQETQYF
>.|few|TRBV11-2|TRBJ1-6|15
TGTGCCAGCAGCTTTTCGGCGGGGAATAATTCACCCCTCCACTTT
CASSFSAGNNSPLHF
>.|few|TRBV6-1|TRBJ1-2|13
TGTGCCACCCTAGGATGGGAGAACTATGGCTACACCTTC
CATLGWENYGYTF
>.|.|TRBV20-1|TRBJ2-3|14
TGCAGTGCTAGAGCGGGGCGCAAAACAGATACGCAGTATTTT
CSARAGRKTDTQYF
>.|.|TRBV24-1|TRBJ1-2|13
TGTGCCATCTCTGGGGGGACCGCCTATGGCTACACCTTC
CAISGGTAYGYTF
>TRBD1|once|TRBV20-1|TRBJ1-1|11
TGCAGTGCCAGGGGGGACACTGAAGCTTTCTTT
CSARGDTEAFF
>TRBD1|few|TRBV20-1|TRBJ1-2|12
TGCAGTGCTAGCAGGGGGGCCTATGGCTACACCTTC
CSASRGAYGYTF
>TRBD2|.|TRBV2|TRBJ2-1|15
TGTGCCAGCAGAGTAACTAGCGGCTCCTACAATGAGCAGTTCTTC
CASRVTSGSYNEQFF
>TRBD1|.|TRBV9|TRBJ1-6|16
TGTGCCAGCAGCGGCGACGGGACAGGGTTCGCGTCACCCCTCCACTTT
CASSGDGTGFASPLHF
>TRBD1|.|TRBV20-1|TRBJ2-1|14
TGCAGTGCTAGAGATTGGACAGGGGGCGCGGGTCAGTTCTTC
CSARDWTGGAGQFF
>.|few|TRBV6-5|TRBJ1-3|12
TGTGCCAGCAGTTACCCACAGGTCCACATATATTTT
CASSYPQVHIYF
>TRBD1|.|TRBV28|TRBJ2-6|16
TGTGCCAGCAGCCTCCGACAGGGCGGTGGGGCCAACGTCCTGACTTTC
CASSLRQGGGANVLTF
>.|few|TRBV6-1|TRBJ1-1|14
TGTGCCAGCAAGGACGGCAGACCGAACACTGAAGCTTTCTTT
CASKDGRPNTEAFF
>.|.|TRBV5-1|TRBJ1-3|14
TGCGCCAGCAGCCCCAGTGCCTCTGGAAACACCATATATTTT
CASSPSASGNTIYF
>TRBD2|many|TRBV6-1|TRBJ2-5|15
TGTGCCAGCAGTGTCCTCGGGACTAGCGGAGAGACCCAGTACTTC
CASSVLGTSGETQYF
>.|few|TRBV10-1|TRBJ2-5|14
TGCGCCAGCAGTAATGGACAGCGAAAAGAGACCCAGTACTTC
CASSNGQRKETQYF
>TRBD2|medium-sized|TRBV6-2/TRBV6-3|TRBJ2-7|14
TGTGCCAGCAGTTACTCTAGCGGGAGTTACGAGCAGTACTTC
CASSYSSGSYEQYF
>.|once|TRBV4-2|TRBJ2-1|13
TGTGCCAGCAGCTCTCGTCCCTACAATGAGCAGTTCTTC
CASSSRPYNEQFF
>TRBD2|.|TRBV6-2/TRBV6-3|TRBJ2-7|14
TGTGCCAGCAGTTACACCGGGACTAGCGAAGAGCAGTACTTC
CASSYTGTSEEQYF
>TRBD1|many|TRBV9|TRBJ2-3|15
TGTGCCAGCAGCTCCTCCGGGACAGGGTTTCCTACGCAGTATTTT
CASSSSGTGFPTQYF
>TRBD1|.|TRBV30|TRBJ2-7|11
TGTGCCTGGGACAGGGGGTACGAGCAGTACTTC
CAWDRGYEQYF
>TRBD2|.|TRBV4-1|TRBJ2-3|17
TGCGCCAGCAGCCCAGCGACTGCAGCGGGAGGGCAAAATACGCAGTATTTT
CASSPATAAGGQNTQYF
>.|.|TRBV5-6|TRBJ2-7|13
TGTGCCAGCACCATTCAGCAGGCCTACGAGCAGTACTTC
CASTIQQAYEQYF